The TCR beta chain described here comes from a study of blood T cell repertoires in COVID-19. The length of the CDR3 is 14 residues. With 6 bases removed from V and 3 bases from J, the gap between germline ends came to 9 bases. CDR1 SNHLY and CDR2 FYNNEI come from the germline V gene. Study members were between about 18 and 95 years old and lived in roughly 24 US regions. What the recovered Cohort 3 donors had was two negative PCRs, clearance, or symptom resolution. This table comes from immunoSEQ multiplex PCR, and its TCRdb copy is limited to in-frame clones, with some not included. The sample lists approximately 200,000 clones; roughly nine tenths were seen once.

Material for sequencing was PBMCs or T cells enriched from blood (not recorded which). The clonotype was recovered from a woman under 40 who had recovered from COVID-19. V is TRBV2 and J is TRBJ1-6; D perhaps matches TRBD1 (5 bases). The CDR3 DNA sequence: TGTGCCAGCAGGACAGTTAACTATAATTCACCCCTCCACTTT. The encoded protein is CASRTVNYNSPLHF.